The subject of this entry is one TCR beta chain. Antigen: not known. These data originate in a study of monozygotic twins with inflammatory bowel disease. Overall study findings and caveats: IBD patients showed reduced TCRbeta diversity (inverse Simpson) versus healthy co-twins.

Template switching was used to attach UMIs, which incorporated a 6-nucleotide sample barcode. Using the 5' RACE reads, TCRdb records one entry per CDR3 protein without DNA. The sample features some 150,000 distinct CDR3 sequences, with 2% to 3% in its top ten. The CDR3 sequence is 14 residues long. The germline V gene has CDR1 SGHTA and CDR2 FQGTGA. The genes are TRBV7-3 and TRBJ2-3; as DNA is missing, the TRBD1 call by TCRdb cannot be tested. The TCR comes from a human donor with ulcerative colitis or Crohn's disease, or a healthy co-twin of an affected twin (not recorded which). The sequenced material came from blood. The CDR3 sequence is CASSRGGSTDTQYF.